This TCR beta chain appears in the sequencing data of a study of shared clonotypes between healthy human individuals (TCRdb year 2020). Concerning the study at large: The cohort comprised a couple of women and three men aged 18 to 49 years. To estimate repertoire size and how much clonotype sharing occurs between individuals, the study deeply sequenced the blood TCR repertoires of five healthy adults. Libraries were prepared and TCR repertoires were sequenced by different laboratories using diverse techniques, in order to increase sequencing depth and limit assay-specific biases. Each donor's leukapheresis produced roughly between about 0.9 and 9.5 billion PBMCs. For each donor, three plates each were used for CD4 naive and CD4 memory, two plates were used for CD8 naive, and one plate was used for CD8 memory.

CD8 naive samples consisted of CD45RO-negative cells that were positively selected for CCR7, yielding a CD45RA+CCR7+ population without TemRA cells. Healthy HIV-negative adults with no recently reported acute infections or vaccinations were included as donors. Only Caucasian adults living in Nashville, Tennessee, USA were represented among the donors. Blood was obtained by leukapheresis, after which PBMCs were separated by Ficoll-Histopaque density gradient centrifugation and cryopreserved in liquid nitrogen vapor phase. Analytical flow cytometry was used to check the purity and quantity of each magnetically sorted T cell population. Each sorted fraction had its genomic DNA isolated and then quantified by UV absorbance on a Nanodrop 2000c. Overall study outcomes, separate from this receptor: Because the study included a small number of donors, the genetic and exposure-history diversity represented was limited. Larger estimated clonotype richness was generally found for naive subsets than for memory subsets. Rarefaction of sorted-subset datasets indicated incomplete sequencing despite the large sequencing depth. Compared with non-shared clonotypes, the clonotypes found in all four sorted-subset donors had higher generation probabilities. When several donors were compared, the shared fraction of clonotypes was 5% to 6.5% for naive CD4, around 4% for naive CD8, roughly 2.3% for memory CD4, and around 0.37% for memory CD8. Based on pairwise subsampling, the degree of clonotype sharing among donors was expected to be affected by sequencing depth. Only blood was sampled, and tissue TCR repertoires likely differ from those in blood.

As encoded in the germline V gene (reference sequence), CDR1 is MNHEY while CDR2 is SMNVEV. The CDR3 measures 13 amino acids from cysteine to phenylalanine. The CDR3 DNA has 39 bases and is translated from base 1. At the junction V is shortened by 5 bases and J by 5 bases; bases outside the gene matches: 3. A remark on this clone: Its antigen remains unidentified. Base qualities are not provided; no much larger clone lies one nucleotide away.

Using the deep immunoSEQ assay, TCR CDR3 regions were amplified from genomic DNA by multiplex PCR. Extracted genomic DNA from each cell subset was distributed evenly across all wells of several immunoSEQ 96-well plates, and each plate was treated as a replicate. Each replicate PCR for sorted subsets received around 0.2 ug genomic DNA, equal to tens of thousands of T cell genomes. The purified libraries were quantified using a Qubit 3.0 fluorometer, sized with a Bioanalyzer 2100, and then quantified again using the KAPA Library Quantification kit. Every immunoSEQ 96-well plate was sequenced on a dedicated single-read 150-cycle Illumina NextSeq 550 flow cell. Regarding the original processing steps: The immunoSEQ output contained only junctional sequences without quality scores, so filtering could not match that applied to full-length reads. To assign V/J genes and CDR3, sequences were annotated using PyIR, a Python wrapper for IgBLAST v1.9, with IMGT germline references. Reads were filtered out if the reads had weak V/J assignments (E-value above 1e-6), no CDR3, stop codons, out-of-frame junctions, or ambiguous translated residues. A V3J clonotype was defined by an identical inferred V gene, J gene, and CDR3 amino acid sequence. Percentage overlap between repertoires was calculated by dividing the number of shared unique clonotypes by the size of the smaller repertoire. Three approaches were used to assess repertoire richness: RTK rarefaction, the Chao1 estimator, and Recon v2.1 estimates of unobserved clonotypes. Generation probabilities for all TCRbeta clonotypes obtained by the gDNA method from several donors were computed using OLGA. Held by TCRdb, this immuneACCESS table contains in-frame sequences only and omits some clones. Under half of the omission traces to an unresolved V gene where checked; the cause of the rest is unknown. From that table come the V and J calls and clone size; the DNA was used to work out D and trimming. A total of 550,000 to 650,000 clones appear in this sample, around 96% of them only once. Of the sample, about 0.11% falls within the top ten clones.

The sequencing sample was made of naive CD8+ T cells sorted from blood. In the paper's terms, the cell subset or site label means: CD45RA+CCR7+. The receptor was isolated from a woman aged 30 to 39 in good health. The rearranged chain carries TRBV27 and TRBJ2-7; TRBD2 lines up with 10 middle nucleotides. The CDR3 reads CASSLGTSDEQYF. The sequenced DNA: TGTGCCAGCAGTCTAGGGACTAGCGACGAGCAGTACTTC.